Shown below are 17 T cell receptor beta chains from a single sample sequenced in a study of shared clonotypes between healthy human individuals (dated by TCRdb to about 2020). Library preparation was by the immunoSEQ multiplex PCR assay. Held by TCRdb, this immuneACCESS table contains in-frame sequences only and omits some clones. Under half of the omission traces to an unresolved V gene where checked; the cause of the rest is unknown. This sample holds some 2,100,000 clones; more than 85% were observed only once. Of the sample, roughly 1.8% falls within the top ten clones. CD8 naive samples consisted of CD45RO-negative cells that were positively selected for CCR7, yielding a CD45RA+CCR7+ population without TemRA cells. The specimen sequenced was naive CD8+ T cells from PBMCs. The sample's cell subset or site, from its label and the paper: CD45RA+CCR7+. The receptors stem from a man between 18 and 35 years old in good health. Some clones in this sample may be carry-over from other donors' samples.

This sequence joins TRBV27 and TRBJ1-1; D is undetermined. V was trimmed by 2 bases and J by 2 bases, leaving 15 bases between them. Germline V gene lookup returns CDR1 MNHEY and CDR2 SMNVEV (reference sequence). The CDR3 runs 16 residues. Here the CDR3 reads CASSLRVHTSNTEAFF. The CDR3 region has the DNA TGTGCCAGCAGTTTAAGGGTCCACACTTCAAACACTGAAGCTTTCTTT.

The V call is TRBV21-1, the J call TRBJ2-7. TRBV21-1 is annotated as a pseudogene. The CDR3 loop spans 13 amino acids. CDR3 protein: CASSKEVRYEQYF. CDR3 DNA: TGTGCCAGCAGCAAAGAGGTACGCTACGAGCAGTACTTC.

The chain links TRBV19 to TRBJ1-5, with D hard to call. V shed 1 base and J shed 6 bases, with 10 bases lying between them. CDR3 length: 14 amino acids. CDR1 LNHDA and CDR2 SQIVND come from the germline V gene (reference sequence). The CDR3 DNA reads as TGTGCCAGTAGTATAGCGGAAAGAAGTCAGCCCCAGCATTTT. Its protein is CASSIAERSQPQHF.

The chain carries TRBV4-3 and TRBJ2-2; D possibly corresponds to TRBD1 (5 bases). The V end was cut by 0 bases, the J end by 5 bases, with 10 bases between. CDR3 size: 15 residues. CDR1 is LGHNA and CDR2 is YSLEER in the germline V gene. This chain's CDR3 is CASSQDESGTGELFF. In nucleotides, the CDR3 is TGCGCCAGCAGCCAAGACGAATCAGGGACCGGGGAGCTGTTTTTT.

This rearrangement joins TRBV28 to TRBJ2-1, with TRBD1 identical over 12 bases. The germline CDR1 and CDR2 sequences are MDHEN and SYDVKM. The junction had 12 bases not matched to a gene; V was cut back by 7 bases and J by 8 bases. The CDR3 runs 16 residues. In DNA form, the CDR3 reads TGTGCCAGCAACCCCGCTGGGGACAGGGGGCTCGATGAGCAGTTCTTC. Translated: CASNPAGDRGLDEQFF.

The chain links TRBV28 to TRBJ1-2, with 8 nucleotides matching TRBD1. Germline assignment: CDR1 MDHEN and CDR2 SYDVKM. This CDR3 spans 14 amino acids. V gave up 5 bases and J gave up 2 bases; unmatched junction bases: 4. Here the CDR3 DNA reads TGTGCCAGCAGTCGGGACAGGCTGAACTATGGCTACACCTTC. This gives the protein CASSRDRLNYGYTF.

This clone occurred once. V is TRBV9 and J is TRBJ2-7; tentative D call: TRBD1 (6 bases). V lost 4 bases, J lost 6 bases, and 17 bases lay in between. Germline assignment: CDR1 SGDLS and CDR2 YYNGEE. This CDR3 region has 14 residues. The CDR3 nucleotides are TGTGCCAGCAGCACCAACAGGGTGGGGCTCGAGCAGTACTTC. As protein: CASSTNRVGLEQYF.

The chain has TRBV2 and TRBJ1-2, with D hard to call. The CDR3 contains 15 residues. V was trimmed by 2 bases and J by 6 bases, leaving 16 bases between them. Germline V gene lookup returns CDR1 SNHLY and CDR2 FYNNEI. The CDR3 here is CASSEFASPTNGYTF. For the CDR3, the DNA is TGTGCCAGCAGTGAATTTGCCAGCCCCACCAATGGCTACACCTTC.

Comments on this clone: Because the CDR3 is missing its conserved closing phenylalanine or tryptophan, this is likely a read error. The CDR3 nucleotides are TGTGCCAGCAGCTTAGCCGTGACAGGGATCTACGAGCAGTACTCC. This codes for CASSLAVTGIYEQYS. J is TRBJ2-7 and V is TRBV7-7; 7 bases are a match to TRBD1. The CDR3 length is 15 residues. With V trimmed by 0 bases and J by 3 bases, 5 bases remained unmatched. Germline CDR1 reads SSHAT; CDR2 reads FNYEAQ (reference sequence).

This chain uses TRBV27 with TRBJ1-2; TRBD1 matches 8 bases. J was trimmed by 4 bases and V by 6 bases; bases with no gene match: 7. In germline, CDR1 is MNHEY, CDR2 SMNVEV (reference sequence). This CDR3 is 14 amino acids long. In nucleotides, the CDR3 is TGTGCCAGCAGCCCCGACAGGGGAGGCTATGGCTACACCTTC. Translation gives CASSPDRGGYGYTF.

This clone was counted once. Other DNA sequences within the sample encode an identical CDR3. The chain couples TRBV7-3 to TRBJ2-7; D ambiguous. The CDR3 has 13 residues. The V gene's germline CDR1 is SGHTA and CDR2 FQGTGA. Trimming shortened V by 3 bases and J by 1 base, and 7 bases separated the two germline ends. This chain's CDR3 is CASSLDASYEQYF. The CDR3 bases are TGTGCCAGCAGCTTGGACGCGTCCTACGAGCAGTACTTC.

Only one count was recorded for this clone. This CDR3 is also generated by other DNA sequences in the sample. The chain links TRBV7-9 to TRBJ2-1; D is uncertain. The V end lost 5 bases, the J end lost 6 bases, and 8 bases lay between the germline ends. The length of the CDR3 is 12 residues. Germline V gives CDR1 SEHNR, CDR2 FQNEAQ (reference sequence). The CDR3 DNA sequence: TGTGCCAGCAGCCTTTGGGTCAATGAGCAGTTCTTC. Translating it yields CASSLWVNEQFF.

About this clone itself: Additional DNA sequences in this sample encode the identical CDR3. The rearrangement joins TRBV2 to TRBJ2-7; D is uncertain. Germline V gives CDR1 SNHLY, CDR2 FYNNEI. Deletions cut 5 bases from V and 3 bases from J, with 5 bases between. The CDR3 totals 11 residues. Here the CDR3 reads CASSPNYEQYF. As DNA, the CDR3 is TGTGCCAGCAGTCCCAACTACGAGCAGTACTTC.

The chain joins TRBV14 to TRBJ2-3; 10 bases map to TRBD2. CDR1 and CDR2 from the germline V gene are SGHDN and FVKESK. The CDR3 totals 16 residues. The junction had 8 bases not matched to a gene; V was cut back by 4 bases and J by 4 bases. CDR3 DNA: TGTGCCAGCAGCCCCCGTCTAGCGGGAGCCTCAGATACGCAGTATTTT. The encoded protein is CASSPRLAGASDTQYF.

V gene TRBV2 combines with J gene TRBJ2-7, with D hard to call. Germline V gives CDR1 SNHLY, CDR2 FYNNEI. Trimming removed 6 bases from V and 4 bases from J, with 19 bases in between. CDR3 length equals 15 residues. CDR3 bases: TGTGCCAGCAGGGAACAGAAATCATGGATATACGAGCAGTACTTC. This gives the protein CASREQKSWIYEQYF.

The chain uses TRBV6-5 and TRBJ1-4; 8 bases line up with TRBD1. With 6 bases clipped from V and 4 bases from J, the junction kept 4 bases outside the gene matches. The CDR3 totals 14 residues. Germline V CDR1 and CDR2: MNHEY, SVGAGI. The CDR3 sequence: CASSGDRSNEKLFF. CDR3 DNA sequence: TGTGCCAGCAGCGGGGACAGGAGTAATGAAAAACTGTTTTTT.

The chain is built from TRBV5-4 and TRBJ2-5; D might be TRBD1 or TRBD2, each matching 6 bases. Between the trimmed V and J ends, which lost 4 bases and 4 bases, there was a span of 20 bases. CDR3 size: 16 residues. CDR1 and CDR2 (germline): SGHNT, YYREEE (reference sequence). Here the CDR3 DNA reads TGTGCCAGCAGCCCAAAGCCGGGGGCGCCTGTAGAGACCCAGTACTTC. Translating gives CASSPKPGAPVETQYF.